These 3 T cell receptor beta chains originate from one sample sequenced in a study of OX40 agonist ivuxolimab in advanced cancers. The protocol was immunoSEQ multiplex PCR, while the TCRdb copy is restricted to in-frame clones and leaves out a portion. There are 90,000 to 100,000 clones in the sample; 95% to 96% occur only once, and around 2.2% lies in the top ten. This specimen consisted of CD4+ or CD8+ T cells sorted from blood, obtained in a trial of the OX40 agonist ivuxolimab. The receptor source for this set is an adult with an advanced solid tumor such as melanoma, head and neck, liver or kidney cancer.

This chain connects TRBV6-5 to TRBJ2-1, with D perhaps assigned TRBD1 or TRBD2 (5 bases each). CDR1 and CDR2 (germline): MNHEY, SVGAGI. V lost 5 bases to trimming and J lost 4 bases, with 9 bases between them. The CDR3 covers 13 residues. The CDR3 sequence is CASSGDQYNEQFF. The CDR3, as DNA: TGTGCCAGCAGTGGGGACCAATACAATGAGCAGTTCTTC.

This clone was observed once. The chain joins TRBV19 to TRBJ2-2; D is possibly TRBD2 (5 bases). CDR3 length: 17 residues. Germline CDR1 and CDR2: LNHDA and SQIVND (reference sequence). V shed 1 base and J shed 5 bases, with 17 bases lying between them. CDR3 loop: CASSIVLRVMGTGELFF. CDR3 in DNA: TGTGCCAGTAGTATAGTTTTGAGGGTGATGGGGACCGGGGAGCTGTTTTTT.

J is TRBJ2-2 and V is TRBV6-5; no clear D gene. Germline loops: CDR1 MNHEY, CDR2 SVGAGI. Trimming took 0 bases from V and 1 from J, leaving 3 bases between them. The CDR3 is made up of 14 amino acids. This CDR3 is CASSYSENTGELFF. CDR3 sequence (DNA): TGTGCCAGCAGTTACTCAGAGAACACCGGGGAGCTGTTTTTT.